The 22 T cell receptor beta chains below were found in one sample sequenced in a study of blood T cells in healthy people across ages. Using a J-beta primer mix together with a sample-barcoded 5' primer, a second PCR was run for roughly 6 to 11 cycles. TCRdb processed the 5' RACE reads anew with MiXCR; each CDR3 protein has one entry. Among hundreds of thousands of distinct CDR3 sequences listed, roughly 44% were seen once. The sequencing sample was made of blood. The receptors were sampled from a man aged 55 to 70 in good health.

Only one count was recorded for this clonotype. The chain couples TRBV7-2 to TRBJ2-5, with unresolved D. This CDR3 comprises 15 residues. Per germline, CDR1 SGHTA and CDR2 FQGNSA. Between the trimmed V and J ends, which lost 5 bases and 11 bases, there was a span of 24 bases. The CDR3 DNA is TGTGCCAGCAGCGAACACCGAACTGGAAGGGCTGAGCAGTACTTC. As protein: CASSEHRTGRAEQYF.

Regarding this clonotype: A much more abundant neighbour one base away suggests this may be a read error. The rearrangement joins TRBV29-1 to TRBJ2-4; D perhaps matches TRBD2 (5 bases). The J call may be incorrect, as the DNA end agrees better with TRBJ2-7. This CDR3 has 13 amino acids. Germline V CDR1 and CDR2: SQVTM, ANQGSEA. The CDR3 region has the DNA TGCAGCGCTAGTGCGGGCGAAGACGACGAGCAGTACTTC. It translates to CSASAGEDDEQYF.

In its sample, this clonotype was seen once. The genes are TRBV20-1 and TRBJ2-7, with D perhaps TRBD1 or TRBD2 (5 bases each). The CDR3 covers 14 residues. Trimming removed 4 bases from V and 4 bases from J, with 17 bases in between. Per germline, CDR1 DFQATT and CDR2 SNEGSKA (reference sequence). In DNA, the CDR3 is TGCAGTGCTAAGGACATACAGAGGGATTACGAGCAGTACTTC. As protein: CSAKDIQRDYEQYF.

At least ten counts were recorded for this clonotype. This chain joins TRBV21-1 and TRBJ2-5; whether TRBD2, the table's D call, matches the DNA was not checked. TRBV21-1 is a recognized pseudogene. The CDR3 length is 18 residues. CDR3 bases: TGTGCCAGCAGCAAAGTGTTTAAGACTAGCTTATTTGTCGAGACCCAGTACTTC. Amino acid sequence: CASSKVFKTSLFVETQYF.

V usage is TRBV9 and J usage is TRBJ1-1, with D unclear. Germline loops: CDR1 SGDLS, CDR2 YYNGEE. The CDR3 has 13 residues. Trimming took off 0 bases at V and 9 bases at J, with 12 bases between the two ends. CDR3 in amino acids: CASSVDTVHQAFF. As DNA, the CDR3 is TGTGCCAGCAGCGTAGACACAGTTCATCAAGCTTTCTTT.

This clonotype was recorded a few times. This chain connects TRBV3-1 to TRBJ2-1; 10 bases agree with TRBD2. The CDR3 runs 17 residues. V shed 0 bases and J 10 bases; nucleotides not matched to a gene: 12. Germline lookup yields CDR1 LGHDT and CDR2 YNNKEL (reference sequence). The CDR3 reads CASSQDYLAGVMVEQFF. In nucleotides, the CDR3 is TGTGCCAGCAGCCAAGATTACCTAGCGGGGGTTATGGTAGAGCAGTTCTTC.

This clonotype has only a few counts. The chain links TRBV6-2 or TRBV6-3 to TRBJ2-5; 9 bases are shared with TRBD1. This CDR3 has 16 amino acids. Germline assignment: CDR1 MNHEY and CDR2 SVGEGT. With 6 bases clipped from V and 1 base from J, the junction kept 9 bases outside the gene matches. In DNA, the CDR3 is TGTGCCAGCAGCTCCCGGAACAGGGGGCTCCAAGAGACCCAGTACTTC. Its protein product is CASSSRNRGLQETQYF.

At least ten counts were recorded for this clonotype. V gene TRBV4-1 combines with J gene TRBJ2-5; 7 bases align to TRBD1. Per germline, CDR1 MGHRA and CDR2 YSYEKL. CDR3 size: 15 residues. The ends lost 3 bases at V and 2 bases at J; junction bases unmatched: 6. The CDR3 DNA sequence: TGCGCCAGCAGCCAGACCCAGGGGGTACAAGAGACCCAGTACTTC. Amino acids: CASSQTQGVQETQYF.

On this clonotype itself: A read error is possible here, since a much larger clone lies one base away. The chain carries TRBV6-2 or TRBV6-3 and TRBJ2-7; D may be TRBD1 (5 bases). Trimming cost V 4 bases and J 5 bases, with 6 bases left between them. The length of the CDR3 is 11 residues. CDR1 is MNHEY and CDR2 is SVGEGT in the germline V gene. The CDR3 sequence: CASSLQDEQYF. CDR3 DNA sequence: TGTGCCAGCAGTTTACAGGACGAGCAGTACTTC.

Details on this clonotype: The junction departs from germline at one end; a sequencing error may be responsible. V is TRBV7-9 and J is TRBJ1-2, with no clear D. The CDR3 sequence is 11 residues long. Germline-derived CDR1 and CDR2 are SEHNR and FQNEAQ (reference sequence). Here the CDR3 reads CAGSLATGYTF. As DNA, the CDR3 is TGTGCCGGCAGCTTAGCGACGGGCTACACCTTC.

The chain joins TRBV7-2 to TRBJ2-5; D is ambiguous. V lost 4 bases, J lost 5 bases, and 17 bases lay in between. This CDR3 has 15 residues. CDR1 and CDR2 from the germline V gene are SGHTA and FQGNSA. The CDR3 DNA is TGTGCCAGCAGCTCCTGGCCACAAACCGGGGAGACCCAGTACTTC. This translates into CASSSWPQTGETQYF.

This clonotype was counted a few times. J is TRBJ1-2 and V is TRBV4-3, with D unresolved. The CDR3 loop spans 18 amino acids. Germline V gene sequence: CDR1 LGHNA, CDR2 YSLEER. Trimming removed 0 bases from V and 6 bases from J, with 23 bases in between. The CDR3 sequence: CASSQDPGGIDVRHGYTF. The CDR3 DNA is TGCGCCAGCAGCCAAGATCCAGGAGGGATTGACGTTCGGCATGGCTACACCTTC.

The CDR3 spells CASSLAGDRGLTEAFF. Written as DNA, the CDR3 is TGTGCCAGCAGTTTAGCGGGCGACAGGGGACTCACTGAAGCTTTCTTT. This rearrangement joins TRBV12-3 or TRBV12-4 to TRBJ1-1, with 8 bases identical to TRBD1. The CDR3 runs 16 residues. V gave up 0 bases and J gave up 4 bases; unmatched junction bases: 7.

In this sample, this clonotype turned up once. The CDR3 loop is CASNTNMRGQKNIQYF. In DNA, the CDR3 is TGTGCCAGCAACACAAATATGAGGGGACAGAAAAACATTCAGTACTTC. The V call is TRBV6-1, the J call TRBJ2-4, with TRBD1 identical over 7 bases. Germline CDR1 is MNHNS and CDR2 is SASEGT. The CDR3 consists of 16 residues. Trimming removed 7 bases from V and 4 bases from J; junction bases left unmatched: 13.

The rearrangement joins TRBV7-9 to TRBJ2-3, with a weak D call TRBD2 (6 bases). V lost 7 bases and J lost 0, with 11 bases in between. Germline V gene data show CDR1 as SEHNR and CDR2 as FQNEAQ (reference sequence). The CDR3 is made up of 14 amino acids. The CDR3 here is CASTAGTSTDTQYF. In nucleotides, the CDR3 is TGTGCCAGCACAGCTGGGACTAGCACAGATACGCAGTATTTT.

As DNA, the CDR3 is TGCGCCAGCAGCTCGTGGACTAGCCCGAACAATGAGCAGTTCTTC. Its translation is CASSSWTSPNNEQFF. This chain links TRBV5-1 with TRBJ2-1; 8 bases match TRBD2. The V segment lost 3 bases and the J segment 5 bases; nucleotides outside the gene matches: 7. CDR1 and CDR2 (germline): SGHRS, YFSETQ. This CDR3 is 15 amino acids long.

This chain uses TRBV6-2 or TRBV6-3 with TRBJ1-4, with D unresolved. The germline V gene encodes CDR1 MNHEY and CDR2 SVGEGT. V shed 4 bases and J shed 4 bases, with 13 bases lying between them. The CDR3 is 15 residues long. In DNA form, the CDR3 reads TGTGCCAGCAGTTCCTCATGGAGTAGTAATGAAAAACTGTTTTTT. It specifies CASSSSWSSNEKLFF.

This clonotype was seen repeatedly, ten times or more. CDR3 in DNA: TGTGCCAGCAGCCACAACAGGGGCTACGAGCAGTACTTC. Encoded protein: CASSHNRGYEQYF. The chain recombines TRBV14 with TRBJ2-7, with 7 bases that match TRBD1. The CDR3 covers 13 residues. From germline, CDR1 is SGHDN and CDR2 FVKESK. Trimming cost V 3 bases and J 3 bases; bases outside gene matches: 2.

The chain links TRBV28 to TRBJ1-1, with TRBD1 as a possible D gene (6 bases). The CDR3 totals 15 residues. Per the germline V gene, CDR1 is MDHEN and CDR2 is SYDVKM. Trimming stripped 0 bases from V and 2 bases from J, with 10 bases between. This CDR3 reads CASSLWGQVNTEAFF. CDR3 coding DNA: TGTGCCAGCAGTTTATGGGGACAAGTAAACACTGAAGCTTTCTTT.

The chain recombines TRBV30 with TRBJ2-6; D gene ambiguous. In germline, CDR1 is GTSNPN, CDR2 SVGIG (reference sequence). There are 14 residues in the CDR3. V lost 2 bases to trimming and J lost 0 bases, with 5 bases between them. CDR3 sequence: CAWSPPSGANVLTF. The CDR3 coding sequence is TGTGCCTGGAGTCCCCCCTCTGGGGCCAACGTCCTGACTTTC.

Remarks on this clonotype: The germline gene is not matched at one end of the junction; a read error may be the cause. The chain employs TRBV14 and TRBJ2-7; 8 nucleotides match TRBD1. This CDR3 region has 15 residues. CDR1 and CDR2 (germline): SGHDN, FVKESK. The CDR3 DNA reads TGTGCCTGCAGCCGACAGGGGACCTACTCCTACGAGCAGTACTTC. Translation gives CACSRQGTYSYEQYF. The variable domain in full, completed from reference TRBV14 and TRBJ2-7, reads EAGVTQFPSHSVIEKGQTVTLRCDPISGHDNLYWYRRVMGKEIKFLLHFVKESKQDESGMPNNRFLAERTGGTYSTLKVQPAELEDSGVYFCACSRQGTYSYEQYFGPGTRLTVT.

The J gene is TRBJ1-5, the V gene TRBV20-1; D unresolved. Trimming left V 0 bases short and J 3 bases short, with 6 bases between. CDR3 size: 13 residues. Germline CDR1 and CDR2: DFQATT and SNEGSKA (reference sequence). In DNA, the CDR3 is TGCAGTGCTAGAGAGAACCCCAATCAGCCCCAGCATTTT. As protein: CSARENPNQPQHF.